This record looks at one T cell receptor (beta chain) sequence and its context. The data originate from a study of blood T cell repertoires in COVID-19. The overall study: Spain, Italy and the United States supplied samples that represented acute and convalescent COVID-19. PBMCs, B-cell-depleted T cells, or T cells were the source of the cDNA or gDNA that made up the material.

In the authors' workflow: Scientists estimated how many nucleated cells there were by amplifying reference gene primers. Method: immunoSEQ multiplex PCR; TCRdb's copy keeps in-frame clones and lacks some. V, J and clone size derive from that table, while D and trimming were established from the DNA sequence. The sample contains about 180,000 clones, 70% to 90% of which appear only once. There are 15 residues in the CDR3. The rearrangement uses TRBV21-1 and TRBJ1-5. TRBV21-1 is a documented pseudogene. The sequencing input was peripheral blood. The origin of this receptor is a man between 60 and 75 years old with acute or convalescent COVID-19. For the CDR3, the DNA is TGTGCCAGCAGCATCGGGGGGGATAGCAATCAGCCCCAGCATTTT. Translated: CASSIGGDSNQPQHF.